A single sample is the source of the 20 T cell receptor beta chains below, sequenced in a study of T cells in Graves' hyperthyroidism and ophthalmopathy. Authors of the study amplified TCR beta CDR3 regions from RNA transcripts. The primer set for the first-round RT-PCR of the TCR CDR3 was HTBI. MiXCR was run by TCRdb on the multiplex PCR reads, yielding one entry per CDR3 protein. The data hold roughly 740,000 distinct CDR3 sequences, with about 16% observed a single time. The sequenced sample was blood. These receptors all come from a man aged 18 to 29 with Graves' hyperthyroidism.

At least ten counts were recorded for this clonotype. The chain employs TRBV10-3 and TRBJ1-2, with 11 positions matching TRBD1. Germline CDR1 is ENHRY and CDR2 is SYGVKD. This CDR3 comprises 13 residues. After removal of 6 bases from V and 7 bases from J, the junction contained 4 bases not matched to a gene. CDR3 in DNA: TGTGCCATCAGCGGCGGGACAGGGGGTGGCTACACCTTC. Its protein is CAISGGTGGGYTF.

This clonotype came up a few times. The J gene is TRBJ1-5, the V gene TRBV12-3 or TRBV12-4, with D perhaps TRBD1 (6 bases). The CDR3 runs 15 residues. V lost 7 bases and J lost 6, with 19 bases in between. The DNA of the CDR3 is TGTGCCAGCAACTCTGTTGAGGGGGGGAGTCAGCCCCAGCATTTT. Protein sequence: CASNSVEGGSQPQHF.

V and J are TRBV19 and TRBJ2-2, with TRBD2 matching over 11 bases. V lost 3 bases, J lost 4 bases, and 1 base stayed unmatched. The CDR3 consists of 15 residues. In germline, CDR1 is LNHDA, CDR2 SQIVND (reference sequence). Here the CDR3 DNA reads TGTGCCAGTAGTATCGGACTAGCGGGCACCGGGGAGCTGTTTTTT. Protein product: CASSIGLAGTGELFF.

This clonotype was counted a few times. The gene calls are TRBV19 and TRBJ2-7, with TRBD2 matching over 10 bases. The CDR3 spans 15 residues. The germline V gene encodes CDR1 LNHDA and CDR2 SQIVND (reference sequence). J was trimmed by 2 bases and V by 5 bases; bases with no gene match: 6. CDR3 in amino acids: CASSPTSGAAYEQYF. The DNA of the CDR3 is TGTGCCAGTAGTCCAACTAGCGGGGCGGCCTACGAGCAGTACTTC.

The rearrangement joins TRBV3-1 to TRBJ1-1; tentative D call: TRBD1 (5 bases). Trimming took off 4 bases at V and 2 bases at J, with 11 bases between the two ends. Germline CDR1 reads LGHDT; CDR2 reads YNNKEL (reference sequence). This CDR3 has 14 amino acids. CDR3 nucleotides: TGTGCCAGCAGCCCCTTGACAGACAACACTGAAGCTTTCTTT. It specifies CASSPLTDNTEAFF.

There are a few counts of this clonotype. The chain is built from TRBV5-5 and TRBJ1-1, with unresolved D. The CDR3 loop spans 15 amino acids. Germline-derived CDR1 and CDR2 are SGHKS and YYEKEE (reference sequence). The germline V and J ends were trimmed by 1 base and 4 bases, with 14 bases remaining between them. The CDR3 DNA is TGTGCCAGCAGCTTGACTCCTTCCGGCGGCACTGAAGCTTTCTTT. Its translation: CASSLTPSGGTEAFF.

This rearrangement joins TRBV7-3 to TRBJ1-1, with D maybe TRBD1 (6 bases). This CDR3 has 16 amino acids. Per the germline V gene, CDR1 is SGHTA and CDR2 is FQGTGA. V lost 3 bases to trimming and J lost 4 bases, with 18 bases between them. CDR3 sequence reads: CASSLGAQTGFTEAFF. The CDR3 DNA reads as TGTGCCAGCAGCTTGGGGGCGCAAACAGGGTTCACTGAAGCTTTCTTT.

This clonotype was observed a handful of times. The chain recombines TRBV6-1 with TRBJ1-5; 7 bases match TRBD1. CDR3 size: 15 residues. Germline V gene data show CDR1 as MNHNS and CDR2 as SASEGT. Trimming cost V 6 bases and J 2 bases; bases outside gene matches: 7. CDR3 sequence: CASSDSGGRNQPQHF. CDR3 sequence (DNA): TGTGCCAGCAGCGACTCAGGGGGACGCAATCAGCCCCAGCATTTT.

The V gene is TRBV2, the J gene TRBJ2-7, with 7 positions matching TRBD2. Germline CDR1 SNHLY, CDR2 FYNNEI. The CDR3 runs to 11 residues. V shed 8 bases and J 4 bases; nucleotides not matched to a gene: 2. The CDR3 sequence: CASREEYEQYF. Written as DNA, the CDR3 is TGTGCCAGCCGGGAGGAATACGAGCAGTACTTC.

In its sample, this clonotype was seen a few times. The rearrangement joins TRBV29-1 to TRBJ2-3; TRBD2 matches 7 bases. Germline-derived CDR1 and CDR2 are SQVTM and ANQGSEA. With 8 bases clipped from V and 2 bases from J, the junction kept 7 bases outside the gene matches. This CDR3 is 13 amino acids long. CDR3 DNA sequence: TGCAGCTCCAGGACTAGATTCACAGATACGCAGTATTTT. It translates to CSSRTRFTDTQYF.

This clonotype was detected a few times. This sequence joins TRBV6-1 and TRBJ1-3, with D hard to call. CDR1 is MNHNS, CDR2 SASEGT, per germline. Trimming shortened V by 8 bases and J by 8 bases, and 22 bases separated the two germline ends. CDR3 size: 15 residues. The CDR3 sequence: CASSSPRTVAYTIYF. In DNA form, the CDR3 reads TGTGCCAGCTCTAGTCCCAGGACGGTGGCGTACACCATATATTTT.

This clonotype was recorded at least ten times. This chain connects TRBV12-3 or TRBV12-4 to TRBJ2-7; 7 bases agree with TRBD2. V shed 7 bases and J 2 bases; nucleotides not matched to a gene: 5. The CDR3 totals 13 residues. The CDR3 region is CASNGGSAYEQYF. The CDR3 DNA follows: TGTGCCAGCAACGGCGGGAGCGCCTACGAGCAGTACTTC.

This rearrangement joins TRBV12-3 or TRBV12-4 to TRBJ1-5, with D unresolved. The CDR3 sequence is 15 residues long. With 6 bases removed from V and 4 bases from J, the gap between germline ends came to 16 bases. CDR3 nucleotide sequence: TGTGCCAGCAGCCCAGACACTCTCACGAATCAGCCCCAGCATTTT. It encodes CASSPDTLTNQPQHF.

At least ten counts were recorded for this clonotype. The CDR3 nucleotides read TGTGCCAGCAGTGAGGGCCTAGCGGGAGTTCGCAATGAGCAGTTCTTC. Amino acids: CASSEGLAGVRNEQFF. This chain links TRBV2 with TRBJ2-1; 10 nucleotides agree with TRBD2. V lost 3 bases, J lost 6 bases, and 8 bases stayed unmatched. CDR3 length: 16 amino acids. Looked up from germline, CDR1 is SNHLY and CDR2 is FYNNEI. Using reference TRBV2 and TRBJ2-1 for the parts outside the CDR3, the full variable domain is EPEVTQTPSHQVTQMGQEVILRCVPISNHLYFYWYRQILGQKVEFLVSFYNNEISEKSEIFDDQFSVERPDGSNFTLKIRSTKLEDSAMYFCASSEGLAGVRNEQFFGPGTRLTVL.

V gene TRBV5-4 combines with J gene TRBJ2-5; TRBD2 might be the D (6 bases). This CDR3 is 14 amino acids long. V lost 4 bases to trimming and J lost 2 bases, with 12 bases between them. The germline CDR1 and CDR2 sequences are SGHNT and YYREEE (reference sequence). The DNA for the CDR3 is TGTGCCAGCAGCCCTGCGACTAGACAAGAGACCCAGTACTTC. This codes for CASSPATRQETQYF.

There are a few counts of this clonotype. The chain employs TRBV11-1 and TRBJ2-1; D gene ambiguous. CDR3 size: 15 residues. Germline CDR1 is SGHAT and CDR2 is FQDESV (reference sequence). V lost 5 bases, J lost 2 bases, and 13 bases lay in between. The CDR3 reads CASSDLWEAYNEQFF. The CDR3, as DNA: TGTGCCAGCAGCGACCTGTGGGAAGCCTACAATGAGCAGTTCTTC.

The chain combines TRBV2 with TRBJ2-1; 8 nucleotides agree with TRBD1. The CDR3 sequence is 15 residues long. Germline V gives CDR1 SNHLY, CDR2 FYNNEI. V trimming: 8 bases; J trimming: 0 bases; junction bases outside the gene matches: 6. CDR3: CASVGQGHSYNEQFF. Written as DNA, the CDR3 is TGTGCCAGCGTCGGACAGGGCCACTCCTACAATGAGCAGTTCTTC. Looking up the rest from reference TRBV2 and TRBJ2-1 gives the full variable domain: EPEVTQTPSHQVTQMGQEVILRCVPISNHLYFYWYRQILGQKVEFLVSFYNNEISEKSEIFDDQFSVERPDGSNFTLKIRSTKLEDSAMYFCASVGQGHSYNEQFFGPGTRLTVL.

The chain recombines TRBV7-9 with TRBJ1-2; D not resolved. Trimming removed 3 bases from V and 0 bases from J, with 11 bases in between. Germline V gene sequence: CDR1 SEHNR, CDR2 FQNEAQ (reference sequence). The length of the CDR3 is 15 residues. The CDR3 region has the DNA TGTGCCAGCAGCTTGGGCGTAGGATCTAACTATGGCTACACCTTC. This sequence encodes CASSLGVGSNYGYTF.

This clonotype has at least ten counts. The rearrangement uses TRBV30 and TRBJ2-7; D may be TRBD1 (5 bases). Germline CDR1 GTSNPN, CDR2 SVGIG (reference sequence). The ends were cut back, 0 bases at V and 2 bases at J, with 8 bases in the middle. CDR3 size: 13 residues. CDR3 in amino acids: CAWSVGHTYEQYF. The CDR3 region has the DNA TGTGCCTGGAGTGTAGGACACACCTACGAGCAGTACTTC.

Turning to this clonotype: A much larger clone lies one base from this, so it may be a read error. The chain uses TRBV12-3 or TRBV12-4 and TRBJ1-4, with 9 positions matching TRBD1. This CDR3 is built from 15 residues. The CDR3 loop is CASGLDRGSAEKLFF. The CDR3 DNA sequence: TGTGCCAGCGGTTTGGACAGGGGATCGGCTGAAAAACTGTTTTTT.